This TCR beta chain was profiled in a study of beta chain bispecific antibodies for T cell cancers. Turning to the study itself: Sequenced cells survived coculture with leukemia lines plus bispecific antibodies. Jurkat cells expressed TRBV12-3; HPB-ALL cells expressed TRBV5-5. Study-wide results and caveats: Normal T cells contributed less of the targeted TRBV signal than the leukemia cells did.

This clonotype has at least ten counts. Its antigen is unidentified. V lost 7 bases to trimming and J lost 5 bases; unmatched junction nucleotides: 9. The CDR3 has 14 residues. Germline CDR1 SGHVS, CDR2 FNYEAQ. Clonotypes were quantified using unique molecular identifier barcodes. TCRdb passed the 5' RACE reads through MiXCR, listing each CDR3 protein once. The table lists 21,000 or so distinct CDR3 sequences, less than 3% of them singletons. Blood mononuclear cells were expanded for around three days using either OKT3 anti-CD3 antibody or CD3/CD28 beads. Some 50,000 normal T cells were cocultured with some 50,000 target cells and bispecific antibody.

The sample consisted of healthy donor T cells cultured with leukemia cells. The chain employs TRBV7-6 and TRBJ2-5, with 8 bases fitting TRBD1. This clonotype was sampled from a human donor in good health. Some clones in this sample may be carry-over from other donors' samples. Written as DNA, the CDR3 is TGTGCCAGCACCGTACCGGACAGGGAGGAGACCCAGTACTTC. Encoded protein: CASTVPDREETQYF.